The clone carrying this TCR beta chain was detected once. Germline CDR1 and CDR2: SGHTA and FQGTGA. Trimming cost V 6 bases and J 4 bases, with 12 bases left between them. The CDR3 has 13 amino acids. Sequencing used immunoSEQ multiplex PCR; TCRdb keeps in-frame clones, though not all of them. Seen here are some 49,000 clones, 80% to 90% observed once, and the top ten hold roughly a quarter. This entry belongs to a study of radiotherapy plus CTLA-4 blockade in lung cancer. Study background: Objective responses were recorded in roughly 20% of patients, with disease control recorded in roughly 31%.

Chemo-refractory metastatic non-small-cell lung cancer patients received focal radiation with ipilimumab CTLA-4 blockade. The sequencing here drew on peripheral blood, taken from a patient treated with radiotherapy plus ipilimumab. The receptor was derived from a human donor with non-small cell lung cancer whose response to radiotherapy plus ipilimumab could not be evaluated. The chain joins TRBV7-3 to TRBJ2-5; D may be TRBD2 (6 bases). CDR3 nucleotides: TGTGCCAGCAGTTCGTTGGGGGGAGAGACCCAGTACTTC. Translated, it gives CASSSLGGETQYF.